This T cell receptor beta chain was retrieved from a study of early T cells in non-severe SARS-CoV-2 infection. The germline V gene has CDR1 SNHLY and CDR2 FYNNEI. The CDR3 has 11 amino acids. V was trimmed by 2 bases and J by 11 bases, leaving 9 bases between them. This clonotype was detected a few times. MiXCR, run by TCRdb on the 5' RACE reads, gives a single entry per CDR3 protein. The profile covers 65,000 to 85,000 distinct CDR3 sequences, with roughly 10% appearing a single time and roughly a sixth taken by the ten largest. The input for sequencing was whole blood, taken at baseline. The chain is built from TRBV2 and TRBJ1-1; tentative D call: TRBD1 (5 bases). This TCR derives from an adult who was a healthcare worker with PCR-confirmed SARS-CoV-2 infection or an uninfected control (not recorded which). The CDR3 spells CASSESGEAFF. The CDR3 coding sequence is TGTGCCAGCAGTGAATCGGGGGAGGCTTTCTTT. The full variable domain, with the rest looked up from reference TRBV2 and TRBJ1-1, is EPEVTQTPSHQVTQMGQEVILRCVPISNHLYFYWYRQILGQKVEFLVSFYNNEISEKSEIFDDQFSVERPDGSNFTLKIRSTKLEDSAMYFCASSESGEAFFGQGTRLTVV.